This entry lists 9 T cell receptor beta chains sequenced from one sample in a study of siplizumab effects on memory and regulatory T cells. This table comes from immunoSEQ multiplex PCR, and its TCRdb copy is limited to in-frame clones, with some not included. There are 85,000 to 130,000 clones in the sample; approximately 90% occur only once, and about 0.7% lies in the top ten. The sequenced sample was Tregs sorted from blood. The receptors shown here come from a human donor in good health.

The sample holds one count of this clone. The chain's CDR3 is CSVDSLGSYEQYF. CDR3 DNA sequence: TGCAGCGTTGATAGCCTTGGCTCCTACGAGCAGTACTTC. J is TRBJ2-7 and V is TRBV29-1; D remains ambiguous. Per the germline V gene, CDR1 is SQVTM and CDR2 is ANQGSEA. The CDR3 runs 13 residues. Trimming pared 3 bases from V and 0 bases from J, leaving 9 bases between.

The CDR3 DNA is TGTGCCAGCAGTGAAAGGGCAGGGGGAGAGACCCAGTACTTC. It yields the protein CASSERAGGETQYF. The rearrangement links TRBV2 to TRBJ2-5; 7 bases are shared with TRBD1. There are 14 residues in the CDR3. Unmatched junction bases numbered 4, after V lost 2 bases and J lost 4 bases. Germline CDR1 reads SNHLY; CDR2 reads FYNNEI.

This sequence joins TRBV10-1 and TRBJ2-3; 9 bases align to TRBD2. The V gene end was trimmed by 4 bases and the J gene end by 7 bases; junction bases not matched to a gene: 3. There are 13 residues in the CDR3. Germline V lookup: CDR1 WNHNN, CDR2 SYGVQD (reference sequence). The CDR3 bases are TGCGCCAGCAGTGTTGCGGGAGGGAATACGCAGTATTTT. The encoded protein is CASSVAGGNTQYF.

This chain joins TRBV19 and TRBJ1-2, with 9 nucleotides matching TRBD1. V lost 6 bases and J lost 0; bases outside the gene matches: 2. The germline V gene encodes CDR1 LNHDA and CDR2 SQIVND (reference sequence). The CDR3 is made up of 14 amino acids. The chain's CDR3 is CASSRTGANYGYTF. CDR3 in DNA: TGTGCCAGTAGCCGGACAGGGGCTAACTATGGCTACACCTTC. Full variable domain (outside the CDR3, taken from reference TRBV19 and TRBJ1-2): DGGITQSPKYLFRKEGQNVTLSCEQNLNHDAMYWYRQDPGQGLRLIYYSQIVNDFQKGDIAEGYSVSREKKESFPLTVTSAQKNPTAFYLCASSRTGANYGYTFGSGTRLTVV.

The rearrangement joins TRBV7-9 to TRBJ2-7; 13 positions agree with TRBD2. J gave up 2 bases and V 5 bases, and 3 bases lay outside the gene matches. The CDR3 runs 15 residues. Germline loops: CDR1 SEHNR, CDR2 FQNEAQ (reference sequence). CDR3 sequence reads: CASSLGTSGTYEQYF. The DNA of the CDR3 is TGTGCCAGCAGCCTTGGGACTAGCGGGACCTACGAGCAGTACTTC.

The rearrangement uses TRBV6-6 and TRBJ2-2, with 9 bases aligning to TRBD2. The junction had 4 bases not matched to a gene; V was cut back by 6 bases and J by 5 bases. Germline V gene sequence: CDR1 MNHNY, CDR2 SVGAGI (reference sequence). There are 14 residues in the CDR3. In DNA, the CDR3 is TGTGCCAGCAGGACGACTAGCGGAACCGGGGAGCTGTTTTTT. It yields the protein CASRTTSGTGELFF.

The chain is built from TRBV1 and TRBJ2-3; the table's D gene call, TRBD2, was not cross checked with the DNA. TRBV1 is tagged as a pseudogene. The CDR3 covers 17 residues. CDR3 region: CTSSQDRLAGLTDTQYF. The CDR3 bases are TGCACCAGCAGCCAAGACCGACTAGCGGGACTCACAGATACGCAGTATTTT.

J is TRBJ1-2 and V is TRBV4-1; TRBD1 aligns across 8 bases. V lost 0 bases to trimming and J lost 7 bases; unmatched junction nucleotides: 13. This CDR3 has 17 amino acids. CDR1 is MGHRA, CDR2 YSYEKL, per germline. CDR3 sequence (DNA): TGCGCCAGCAGCCAAGATTTTCTAAGACAGGGGAGGAGTGGCTACACCTTC. It is translated as CASSQDFLRQGRSGYTF.

The J gene is TRBJ2-7, the V gene TRBV10-1; 11 bases line up with TRBD2. This CDR3 is 14 amino acids long. Losses at the gene ends were 10 bases for V and 2 bases for J; bases not matched to a gene: 7. Germline assignment: CDR1 WNHNN and CDR2 SYGVQD (reference sequence). DNA of the CDR3: TGCGCCACCTTCGGGACTAGCGGACCCTACGAGCAGTACTTC. This sequence encodes CATFGTSGPYEQYF.